One and the same sample provided the 10 T cell receptor beta chains below, sequenced in a study of cytomegalovirus exposure and HLA in healthy donors. The table came from immunoSEQ multiplex PCR; TCRdb's copy has only in-frame clones and leaves some out. There are 200,000 to 250,000 clones in the sample; roughly nine tenths occur only once, and 9.5% to 15% lies in the top ten. Sequenced: PBMCs. The receptors derive from a man aged 18 to 29 in good health and CMV-seropositive.

CDR3 sequence (DNA): TGTGCCAGCAGCCCGCTACTAGGCTGGGATCTTAATGAGCAGTTCTTC. This codes for CASSPLLGWDLNEQFF. The V and J genes are TRBV7-8 and TRBJ2-1; the D gene is possibly TRBD2 (5 bases). The germline V gene has CDR1 SGHVS and CDR2 FQNEAQ. V gave up 5 bases and J gave up 7 bases, with 21 bases separating them. CDR3 length: 16 residues.

The chain couples TRBV7-7 to TRBJ2-3; the D is unclear. Looked up from germline, CDR1 is SSHAT and CDR2 is FNYEAQ (reference sequence). This CDR3 comprises 13 residues. Trimming stripped 2 bases from V and 5 bases from J, with 8 bases between. The CDR3 DNA is TGTGCCAGCAGCTTATCCTACAGAGATACGCAGTATTTT. This codes for CASSLSYRDTQYF. Full variable domain (missing parts from reference TRBV7-7 and TRBJ2-3): GAGVSQSPRYKVTKRGQDVTLRCDPISSHATLYWYQQALGQGPEFLTYFNYEAQPDKSGLPSDRFSAERPEGSISTLTIQRTEQRDSAMYRCASSLSYRDTQYFGPGTRLTVL.

The rearrangement joins TRBV27 to TRBJ2-1; the match to TRBD2 covers 7 bases. V was clipped by 5 bases and J by 0 bases; unmatched bases: 13. This CDR3 has 18 amino acids. The germline gives CDR1 MNHEY, CDR2 SMNVEV (reference sequence). CDR3 residues: CASSQRLPAGYSYNEQFF. The CDR3 nucleotides read TGTGCCAGCAGTCAACGACTACCAGCGGGATACTCCTACAATGAGCAGTTCTTC.

J is TRBJ2-5 and V is TRBV28, with D perhaps TRBD1 (7 bases). Per germline, CDR1 MDHEN and CDR2 SYDVKM. CDR3 length equals 15 residues. With 3 bases removed from V and 4 bases from J, the gap between germline ends came to 15 bases. CDR3 sequence reads: CASSLAGGGRETQYF. CDR3 nucleotides: TGTGCCAGCAGTTTGGCAGGGGGAGGACGAGAGACCCAGTACTTC. The full variable domain, with the rest looked up from reference TRBV28 and TRBJ2-5, is DVKVTQSSRYLVKRTGEKVFLECVQDMDHENMFWYRQDPGLGLRLIYFSYDVKMKEKGDIPEGYSVSREKKERFSLILESASTNQTSMYLCASSLAGGGRETQYFGPGTRLLVL.

V gene TRBV6-5 combines with J gene TRBJ2-7, with 7 bases matching TRBD1. The CDR3 consists of 14 residues. V lost 2 bases to trimming and J lost 3 bases; unmatched junction nucleotides: 4. The germline CDR1 and CDR2 sequences are MNHEY and SVGAGI. CDR3 DNA sequence: TGTGCCAGCAGTTACGTGCGGACAGGCTACGAGCAGTACTTC. Translation: CASSYVRTGYEQYF.

V gene TRBV27 combines with J gene TRBJ2-7, with 8 bases fitting TRBD1. Per germline, CDR1 MNHEY and CDR2 SMNVEV (reference sequence). The ends lost 2 bases at V and 2 bases at J; junction bases unmatched: 11. This CDR3 has 17 residues. Here the CDR3 reads CASSLDAETGATYEQYF. CDR3 coding DNA: TGTGCCAGCAGTTTAGACGCCGAGACAGGGGCTACCTACGAGCAGTACTTC.

The CDR3 here is CASSLGPGTEAFF. The CDR3 DNA reads as TGTGCCAGCAGTCTGGGACCCGGCACTGAAGCTTTCTTT. The chain has TRBV27 and TRBJ1-1; a weak D match, TRBD1 (5 bases). The V end lost 5 bases, the J end lost 4 bases, and 11 bases lay between the germline ends. Germline V gene data show CDR1 as MNHEY and CDR2 as SMNVEV (reference sequence). The CDR3 runs to 13 residues.

This chain joins TRBV28 and TRBJ1-1, with 9 bases identical to TRBD1. After removal of 4 bases from V and 5 bases from J, the junction contained 8 bases not matched to a gene. This CDR3 is built from 15 residues. Germline CDR1 and CDR2: MDHEN and SYDVKM. CDR3 DNA sequence: TGTGCCAGCAGTTCACCGGGACAGGGATTTACTGAAGCTTTCTTT. Residues: CASSSPGQGFTEAFF.

The chain joins TRBV11-2 to TRBJ2-4; D may match TRBD1 or TRBD2 (5 bases each). CDR3 length equals 12 residues. In germline, CDR1 is SGHAT, CDR2 FQNNGV. V shed 7 bases and J shed 13 bases, with 17 bases lying between them. CDR3 DNA sequence: TGTGCCAGCACCACAAATCGGGACGAACAGTACTTC. Translation gives CASTTNRDEQYF.

The rearrangement links TRBV15 to TRBJ1-2; D is possibly TRBD1 (5 bases). Germline lookup yields CDR1 LNHNV and CDR2 YYDKDF (reference sequence). V was cut by 0 bases and J by 3 bases, with 11 bases left in between. This CDR3 contains 15 residues. The DNA of the CDR3 is TGTGCCACCAGCAGAGAGGCCTGGGGGGACTATGGCTACACCTTC. This encodes CATSREAWGDYGYTF.